This TCR beta chain was identified during a study of T cells in Graves' hyperthyroidism and ophthalmopathy. This clonotype was seen at least ten times. Regions amplified from RNA transcripts were the TCR beta CDR3 regions. An initial round of RT-PCR targeting the TCR CDR3 relied on the HTBI primer set. One entry per CDR3 protein results from TCRdb running MiXCR on the multiplex PCR reads. The data hold about 360,000 distinct CDR3 sequences, with 15% to 18% observed a single time. The hyperthyroidism was newly diagnosed and had lasted under 2 months; the patients were aged 18 to 65. This CDR3 has 13 residues. Germline CDR1 is LGHDT and CDR2 is YNNKEL (reference sequence). V shed 3 bases and J shed 2 bases, with 8 bases lying between them.

V is TRBV3-1 and J is TRBJ2-7; D possibly corresponds to TRBD2 (5 bases). This receptor was obtained from a young woman with Graves' hyperthyroidism that later progressed to Graves' ophthalmopathy. Sequenced material: blood. For the CDR3, the DNA is TGTGCCAGCAGCCATCGGGGAACCTACGAGCAGTACTTC. It yields the protein CASSHRGTYEQYF.